The rows below give T cell receptor beta chains drawn from one sample of a study of breast tumors, draining lymph nodes, adjacent tissues. TCRdb re-called the multiplex PCR reads through MiXCR, storing one row per CDR3 protein. The table shows around 170,000 distinct CDR3 sequences, with roughly 30% occurring only once. The source material was axillary lymph node tissue. Source of these receptors: a female donor with breast cancer. Some clones in this sample may be carry-over from other donors' samples. Each CDR3 is given with its conserved first and last residue. D genes are given only for firm matches. Size tells how often a clone was seen (once, few, many) or the class of an expanded clone, and some rows leave it out.

clone_size: few; j_call: TRBJ1-1; v_call: TRBV7-2; d_call: -; cdr3_nt: TGTGCCAGCAGGTCAGGGTTGAACACTGAAGCTTTCTTT; cdr3_aa: CASRSGLNTEAFF
clone_size: many; j_call: TRBJ2-7; v_call: TRBV24-1; d_call: -; cdr3_nt: TGTGCCACCAGTACGCGGGGACACGAGCAGTACTTC; cdr3_aa: CATSTRGHEQYF
clone_size: many; j_call: TRBJ2-5; v_call: TRBV20-1; d_call: -; cdr3_nt: TGCAGTGCTATGACTAATCCTGGGGAGACCCAGTACTTC; cdr3_aa: CSAMTNPGETQYF
clone_size: -; j_call: TRBJ1-4; v_call: TRBV18; d_call: -; cdr3_nt: TGTGCCAGCTCACCATCTTATAGAGGCAGGACCGCAACTAATGAAAAACTGTTTTTT; cdr3_aa: CASSPSYRGRTATNEKLFF
clone_size: many; j_call: TRBJ2-3; v_call: TRBV19; d_call: -; cdr3_nt: TGTGCCAGTAGTGTAGGAACTGGGATCAGCACAGATACGCAGTATTTT; cdr3_aa: CASSVGTGISTDTQYF
clone_size: many; j_call: TRBJ2-3; v_call: TRBV19; d_call: TRBD1; cdr3_nt: TGTGCCAGTAGTATTGGACAGGGGACTAGCACAGATACGCAGTATTTT; cdr3_aa: CASSIGQGTSTDTQYF
clone_size: many; j_call: TRBJ2-2; v_call: TRBV3-1; d_call: -; cdr3_nt: TGTGCCAGCAGCCAGGGACTTACGAACACCGGGGAGCTGTTTTTT; cdr3_aa: CASSQGLTNTGELFF
clone_size: -; j_call: TRBJ1-4; v_call: TRBV2; d_call: -; cdr3_nt: TGTGCCAGCAGCGATGATCCGGGACGGAATGAAAAACTGTTTTTT; cdr3_aa: CASSDDPGRNEKLFF
clone_size: -; j_call: TRBJ1-5; v_call: TRBV6-5; d_call: -; cdr3_nt: TGTGCCAGCAGTCACTCGACCAATCAGCCCCAGCATTTT; cdr3_aa: CASSHSTNQPQHF
clone_size: -; j_call: TRBJ1-4; v_call: TRBV7-9; d_call: TRBD1; cdr3_nt: TGTGCCAGCAGCTTAGAAACAGGGGATGAAAAACTGTTTTTT; cdr3_aa: CASSLETGDEKLFF
clone_size: many; j_call: TRBJ2-3; v_call: TRBV7-3; d_call: TRBD2; cdr3_nt: TGTGCCAGCAGCTTAACTTTTGCTAGCGGGGGGGCAGTGACAGATACGCAGTATTTT; cdr3_aa: CASSLTFASGGAVTDTQYF
clone_size: -; j_call: TRBJ2-1; v_call: TRBV11-1; d_call: TRBD2; cdr3_nt: TGTGCCAGCAGCTTATACGGGACTACTGAGCAGTTCTTC; cdr3_aa: CASSLYGTTEQFF
clone_size: many; j_call: TRBJ1-5; v_call: TRBV24-1; d_call: -; cdr3_nt: TGTGCCACCAGTGATTTTCGAAGTAATCAGCCCCAGCATTTT; cdr3_aa: CATSDFRSNQPQHF
clone_size: many; j_call: TRBJ2-1; v_call: TRBV10-3; d_call: TRBD2; cdr3_nt: TGTGCCATCAGTGACGCGGGAGTCTCCTACAATGAGCAGTTCTTC; cdr3_aa: CAISDAGVSYNEQFF
clone_size: many; j_call: TRBJ2-2; v_call: TRBV12-3/TRBV12-4; d_call: TRBD1; cdr3_nt: TGTGCCAGCAGTTTAATATTAGGGCAGGGGGCGTTAGCCGGGGAGCTGTTTTTT; cdr3_aa: CASSLILGQGALAGELFF
clone_size: -; j_call: TRBJ2-2; v_call: TRBV7-3; d_call: -; cdr3_nt: TGTGCCAGCAGCTTTGGGACTTCTGGGGAGCTGTTTTTT; cdr3_aa: CASSFGTSGELFF
clone_size: many; j_call: TRBJ2-5; v_call: TRBV5-5; d_call: -; cdr3_nt: TGTGCCAGCAGCCACAGGAGGGGCCAAGAGACCCAGTACTTC; cdr3_aa: CASSHRRGQETQYF
clone_size: -; j_call: TRBJ1-1; v_call: TRBV5-6; d_call: -; cdr3_nt: TGTGCCAGCAGCTTGGAACCAGGGCCCAGAACTGAAGCTTTCTTT; cdr3_aa: CASSLEPGPRTEAFF
clone_size: few; j_call: TRBJ1-2; v_call: TRBV5-4; d_call: -; cdr3_nt: TGTGCCAGCAGCTTATTAGGGGCGAACTATGGCTACACCTTC; cdr3_aa: CASSLLGANYGYTF
clone_size: many; j_call: TRBJ2-2; v_call: TRBV5-6; d_call: -; cdr3_nt: TGTGCCAGCAGCTTGTTTTCCAGGGTCGGCACCGGGGAGCTGTTTTTT; cdr3_aa: CASSLFSRVGTGELFF
clone_size: many; j_call: TRBJ2-3; v_call: TRBV20-1; d_call: -; cdr3_nt: TGCAGTGCTAGTGATTCCGGGACTTGGCCGACAGATACGCAGTATTTT; cdr3_aa: CSASDSGTWPTDTQYF
clone_size: medium-sized; j_call: TRBJ2-2; v_call: TRBV19; d_call: TRBD1; cdr3_nt: TGTGCCAGCTATCGACCGGGACAGGCGAACACCGGGGAGCTGTTTTTT; cdr3_aa: CASYRPGQANTGELFF
clone_size: many; j_call: TRBJ2-7; v_call: TRBV4-1; d_call: -; cdr3_nt: TGCGCCAGCAGCCAACAGACAGCTTACGAGCAGTACTTC; cdr3_aa: CASSQQTAYEQYF
clone_size: many; j_call: TRBJ2-5; v_call: TRBV6-5; d_call: TRBD1; cdr3_nt: TGTGCCAGCAGTTACTCGACAGGGCCGATAGAGACCCAGTACTTC; cdr3_aa: CASSYSTGPIETQYF
clone_size: many; j_call: TRBJ2-7; v_call: TRBV10-3; d_call: TRBD1; cdr3_nt: TGTGCCACCACCCGGGACAGCTACGAGCAGTACTTC; cdr3_aa: CATTRDSYEQYF
clone_size: medium-sized; j_call: TRBJ1-3; v_call: TRBV24-1; d_call: TRBD1; cdr3_nt: TGTGCCACCAGTGATGGAACCGGGACAGGGGCTGGAAACACCATATATTTT; cdr3_aa: CATSDGTGTGAGNTIYF
clone_size: -; j_call: TRBJ1-5; v_call: TRBV19; d_call: -; cdr3_nt: TGTGCCAGTAGATGGGGCAGGGACGGTCAGCCCCAGCATTTT; cdr3_aa: CASRWGRDGQPQHF
clone_size: -; j_call: TRBJ2-7; v_call: TRBV7-9; d_call: TRBD1; cdr3_nt: TGTGCCAGCAGCTCCCTGGACGGGACAGGCACCAATTACGAGCAGTACTTC; cdr3_aa: CASSSLDGTGTNYEQYF
clone_size: once; j_call: TRBJ2-2; v_call: TRBV9; d_call: -; cdr3_nt: TGTGCCAGCAGACCTAAGGCAGGGGGGGTGACCGGGGAGCTGTTTTTT; cdr3_aa: CASRPKAGGVTGELFF
clone_size: many; j_call: TRBJ1-5; v_call: TRBV6-6; d_call: -; cdr3_nt: TGTGCCAGCAGTTACAATCAGCCGGGGGATCAGCCCCAGCATTTT; cdr3_aa: CASSYNQPGDQPQHF
clone_size: few; j_call: TRBJ1-2; v_call: TRBV6-2/TRBV6-3; d_call: -; cdr3_nt: TGTGCCAGCAGTTATCCGAGACAGGACCGGGGCTACACCTTC; cdr3_aa: CASSYPRQDRGYTF
clone_size: many; j_call: TRBJ2-1; v_call: TRBV20-1; d_call: -; cdr3_nt: TGCAGTGCTGTTCCTAGCTCCTATGAGCAGTTCTTC; cdr3_aa: CSAVPSSYEQFF
clone_size: many; j_call: TRBJ1-2; v_call: TRBV5-8; d_call: -; cdr3_nt: TGTGCCAGCAGCTCCGCACGGGGGGGCCCCTATGGCTACACCTTC; cdr3_aa: CASSSARGGPYGYTF
clone_size: -; j_call: TRBJ1-4; v_call: TRBV6-1; d_call: TRBD1; cdr3_nt: TGTGCCAGCAGCGCCAACAGGGGACCGGAAAAACTGTTTTTT; cdr3_aa: CASSANRGPEKLFF
clone_size: many; j_call: TRBJ1-5; v_call: TRBV7-2; d_call: TRBD1; cdr3_nt: TGTGCCAGCAGCCACGGACAGGGGGTTCAGCCCCAGCATTTT; cdr3_aa: CASSHGQGVQPQHF
clone_size: -; j_call: TRBJ2-7; v_call: TRBV3-1; d_call: TRBD1; cdr3_nt: TGTGCCAGCAGCCAAGTCGGGACAGGGGTCTCCGAGCAGTACTTC; cdr3_aa: CASSQVGTGVSEQYF
clone_size: -; j_call: TRBJ1-4; v_call: TRBV7-2; d_call: -; cdr3_nt: TGTGCCAGCAGCCTAGCCATGTATGGAGGGGTGCGTGAAAAACTGTTTTTT; cdr3_aa: CASSLAMYGGVREKLFF
clone_size: many; j_call: TRBJ2-7; v_call: TRBV4-2; d_call: TRBD1; cdr3_nt: TGTGCCAGCAGCCAAGATCGGGACAGGGGGAACGAGCAGTACTTC; cdr3_aa: CASSQDRDRGNEQYF
clone_size: -; j_call: TRBJ1-1; v_call: TRBV6-6; d_call: -; cdr3_nt: TGTGCCAGCAGTCACTCTTGGGCAAGGGCCACTGAAGCTTTCTTT; cdr3_aa: CASSHSWARATEAFF
clone_size: many; j_call: TRBJ1-4; v_call: TRBV20-1; d_call: TRBD1; cdr3_nt: TGCAGTGCTGGAGGGGGCTCCAGGATTGAAAAACTGTTTTTT; cdr3_aa: CSAGGGSRIEKLFF
clone_size: many; j_call: TRBJ2-1; v_call: TRBV14; d_call: -; cdr3_nt: TGTGCCAGCAGCCAAGATCTCCTTAGGGGTGATGAGCAGTTCTTC; cdr3_aa: CASSQDLLRGDEQFF
clone_size: many; j_call: TRBJ1-5; v_call: TRBV12-3/TRBV12-4; d_call: -; cdr3_nt: TGTGCCAGCCGCCCCGGGAGTAGCAATCAGCCCCAGCATTTT; cdr3_aa: CASRPGSSNQPQHF
clone_size: -; j_call: TRBJ1-2; v_call: TRBV18; d_call: TRBD1; cdr3_nt: TGTGCCACCTCGCCAGGGACAGATAGCAACTATGGCCACACCTTC; cdr3_aa: CATSPGTDSNYGHTF
clone_size: -; j_call: TRBJ1-2; v_call: TRBV12-3/TRBV12-4; d_call: TRBD1; cdr3_nt: TGTGCCAGCAGTCCCTGGACAGGGGGCTATGGCTACACCTTC; cdr3_aa: CASSPWTGGYGYTF
clone_size: -; j_call: TRBJ1-3; v_call: TRBV5-1; d_call: TRBD1; cdr3_nt: TGCGCCAGCAGCTTCCCCGGGACAGGGGGCACCATATATTTT; cdr3_aa: CASSFPGTGGTIYF
clone_size: -; j_call: TRBJ1-3; v_call: TRBV5-1; d_call: -; cdr3_nt: TGCGCCAGCAGCTTACGGACAGCGGGCTCTGGAACCACCATATATTTT; cdr3_aa: CASSLRTAGSGTTIYF
clone_size: many; j_call: TRBJ1-2; v_call: TRBV4-1; d_call: TRBD1; cdr3_nt: TGCGCCAGCAGCCCCCGGGACAGTTATGGCTACACCTTC; cdr3_aa: CASSPRDSYGYTF
clone_size: -; j_call: TRBJ2-5; v_call: TRBV20-1; d_call: -; cdr3_nt: TGCAGTGCTAGTCGGGATGAGACCCAGTACTTC; cdr3_aa: CSASRDETQYF
clone_size: -; j_call: TRBJ2-5; v_call: TRBV15; d_call: TRBD1; cdr3_nt: TGTGCCACCAACTACCGTCCCGGGACAGCCGTATCGGGTAAGGAGACCCAGTACTTC; cdr3_aa: CATNYRPGTAVSGKETQYF
clone_size: many; j_call: TRBJ1-6; v_call: TRBV4-2; d_call: TRBD1; cdr3_nt: TGTGCCAGCAGCCACGACAGGGAGAGCTCCTATAATTCACCCCTCCACTTT; cdr3_aa: CASSHDRESSYNSPLHF
clone_size: -; j_call: TRBJ2-5; v_call: TRBV7-9; d_call: -; cdr3_nt: TGTGCCAGCAGCTCCAACAGGGCCCAAGGGGAAGAGACCCAGTACTTC; cdr3_aa: CASSSNRAQGEETQYF
clone_size: -; j_call: TRBJ2-7; v_call: TRBV6-2/TRBV6-3; d_call: -; cdr3_nt: TGTGCCAGCAGAATACTAGGCGCCCGCTCCTACGAGCAGTACTTC; cdr3_aa: CASRILGARSYEQYF
clone_size: many; j_call: TRBJ1-6; v_call: TRBV6-6; d_call: -; cdr3_nt: TGTGCCAGCAGAGGAAGTAATAATTCACCCCTCCACTTT; cdr3_aa: CASRGSNNSPLHF
clone_size: many; j_call: TRBJ1-5; v_call: TRBV5-5; d_call: -; cdr3_nt: TGTGCCAGCAGCTTGGGGGGGGGACAAAACGTGCGGCCCCAGCATTTT; cdr3_aa: CASSLGGGQNVRPQHF
clone_size: many; j_call: TRBJ2-5; v_call: TRBV12-3/TRBV12-4; d_call: -; cdr3_nt: TGTGCCAGCAGTTTATCCGAGGGGGAGGAGTTAGAGACCCAGTACTTC; cdr3_aa: CASSLSEGEELETQYF
clone_size: -; j_call: TRBJ1-6; v_call: TRBV9; d_call: TRBD1; cdr3_nt: TGTGCCAGCAGCCATCGGGACAGGGGCAGGTCACCCCTCCACTTT; cdr3_aa: CASSHRDRGRSPLHF